This T cell receptor beta chain was obtained from a study of blood T cell repertoires in COVID-19. Background on the study: Sites in the United States, Italy and Spain provided acute and convalescent COVID-19 samples.

This table comes from immunoSEQ multiplex PCR, and its TCRdb copy is limited to in-frame clones, with some not included. Of about 80,000 clones listed, approximately 76% are singletons. V lost 2 bases and J 1 base, leaving 9 bases between the germline ends. Germline loops: CDR1 SNHLY, CDR2 FYNNEI. This CDR3 is built from 14 residues. The receptor was isolated from a man in his 70s with active or convalescent COVID-19. The source material was peripheral blood. The chain is built from TRBV2 and TRBJ2-7; D is uncertain. As DNA, the CDR3 is TGTGCCAGCAGTGAATTTACTCGATCCTACGAGCAGTACTTC. Translated, it gives CASSEFTRSYEQYF.